A selection of T cell receptor beta chains follows, all from one sample in a study of identical twins. TCRdb reanalysed the 5' RACE reads using MiXCR and keeps one entry per CDR3 protein. The repertoire consists of roughly 750,000 distinct CDR3 sequences, with 20% to 25% occurring once and the leading ten covering 4% to 4.5%. A further study also used this sample, focusing on T cells expressing NK-cell markers.

Sequenced: PBMCs. The receptors originated from a young woman in good health. The CDR3 runs from the conserved cysteine through the conserved F or W. D genes are given only for firm matches. Not all rows give a size; the values are once, few, many and, for expanded clones, a class.

d_gene,abundance,j_gene,v_gene,CDR3nt,CDR3aa
TRBD2,NA,TRBJ2-5,TRBV5-5,TGTGCCAGCAGCTTGGTTTGGCGGGAGACTACCCGACAAGAGACCCAGTACTTC,CASSLVWRETTRQETQYF
NA,many,TRBJ2-3,TRBV10-3,TGTGCCATCAGCCCTGGGGGGAGAGGCACAGATACGCAGTATTTT,CAISPGGRGTDTQYF
NA,few,TRBJ2-1,TRBV29-1,TGCAGCGTTGATACTAGCCTTAGCTCCTACAATGAGCAGTTCTTC,CSVDTSLSSYNEQFF
NA,NA,TRBJ2-1,TRBV4-3,TGCGCCAGCAGCCAAGGGCCCCGGGACTCAGGGAATGAGCAGTTCTTC,CASSQGPRDSGNEQFF
NA,few,TRBJ1-1,TRBV27,TGTGCCAGCAGTTCTTGGGGTAGGGAGAACACTGAAGCTTTCTTT,CASSSWGRENTEAFF
TRBD2,few,TRBJ2-5,TRBV20-1,TGCAGTGCTAGAGATTTCCACAAGACTAGCGATTGGGAGACCCAGTACTTC,CSARDFHKTSDWETQYF
NA,NA,TRBJ2-3,TRBV5-1,TGCGCCAGCAGGTCTAGCATCACAGATACGCAGTATTTT,CASRSSITDTQYF
NA,many,TRBJ2-7,TRBV9,TGTGCCAGCAGCGTAGGCCAGGGACCCTACGAGCAGTACTTC,CASSVGQGPYEQYF
NA,few,TRBJ1-5,TRBV2,TGTGCCAGCAGGCCCGACTTCCCCCATCAGCCCCAGCATTTT,CASRPDFPHQPQHF
NA,NA,TRBJ2-5,TRBV5-1,TGCGCCAGCAGTTCCACAGGACCTCAAGAGACCCAGTACTTC,CASSSTGPQETQYF
NA,NA,TRBJ2-3,TRBV9,TGTGCCAGCAGCAACGGACAGACTAGCACAGATACGCAGTATTTT,CASSNGQTSTDTQYF
TRBD1,NA,TRBJ2-5,TRBV6-2/TRBV6-3,TGTGCCAGCAGACCGGGACAGGGGCAAGAGACCCAGTACTTC,CASRPGQGQETQYF
NA,many,TRBJ1-1,TRBV12-3/TRBV12-4,TGTGCCAGCAGTTTAGGACTGTTAGGCACTGAAGCTTTCTTT,CASSLGLLGTEAFF
TRBD2,NA,TRBJ2-2,TRBV12-3/TRBV12-4,TGTGCCAGCAGTAGCGGGAGGGCCGGGACTGTCTGGGAGCTGTTTTTT,CASSSGRAGTVWELFF
TRBD1,NA,TRBJ2-7,TRBV20-1,TGCAGTGCTAGAGATTGGACAGGGGGATCCTACGAGCAGTACTTC,CSARDWTGGSYEQYF
NA,NA,TRBJ2-7,TRBV30,TGTGCCTGGAGTGTGTCCGGGCAGTACTTC,CAWSVSGQYF
TRBD1,few,TRBJ1-1,TRBV29-1,TGCAGCGTTCGTCTCCGACAGGGGGCCACTGAAGCTTTCTTT,CSVRLRQGATEAFF
TRBD2,NA,TRBJ2-2,TRBV12-3/TRBV12-4,TGTGCCAGCAGGCCTACTAGCGGGAGCATCACCGGGGAGCTGTTTTTT,CASRPTSGSITGELFF
NA,NA,TRBJ1-3,TRBV12-3/TRBV12-4,TGTGCCAGCTCAAAAGGGGCTGGAAACACCATATATTTT,CASSKGAGNTIYF
NA,few,TRBJ2-3,TRBV15,TGTGCCACCAGATCCGGAACCACAGATACGCAGTATTTT,CATRSGTTDTQYF
TRBD1,NA,TRBJ2-2,TRBV6-1,TGTGCCAGCAGGGGACAGGGGCGGGACACCGGGGAGCTGTTTTTT,CASRGQGRDTGELFF
NA,few,TRBJ2-1,TRBV20-1,TGCAGTGCTAGTCGGCTAGTCCCCTACAATGAGCAGTTCTTC,CSASRLVPYNEQFF
NA,few,TRBJ2-2,TRBV10-2,TGCGCCAGCTTGCTACCGACCTCGAACACCGGGGAGCTGTTTTTT,CASLLPTSNTGELFF
NA,NA,TRBJ2-7,TRBV20-1,TGCAGTGCTAGTCCGCGGAACTACGAGCAGTACTTC,CSASPRNYEQYF
NA,few,TRBJ1-3,TRBV15,TGTGCCACCAGCATACCCTCTGGAAACACCATATATTTT,CATSIPSGNTIYF
NA,NA,TRBJ2-7,TRBV20-1,TGCAGTGCTAGAGTAGGCTACGAGCAGTACTTC,CSARVGYEQYF
NA,few,TRBJ1-1,TRBV20-1,TGCAGTGCCCCCTACGGGGAATCGGGCACTGAAGCTTTCTTT,CSAPYGESGTEAFF
NA,many,TRBJ2-7,TRBV5-1,TGCGCCAGCAGCTTGGCTCGGGACGGTTCCTACGAGCAGTACTTC,CASSLARDGSYEQYF
NA,NA,TRBJ2-7,TRBV27,TGTGCCAGCAGAGCTAGTCCGGGGATGACCTACGAGCAGTACTTC,CASRASPGMTYEQYF
NA,NA,TRBJ2-7,TRBV10-3,TGTGCCATCAGTGAAGGGCCACAGGGCTACGAGCAGTACTTC,CAISEGPQGYEQYF
TRBD1,few,TRBJ2-2,TRBV6-1,TGTGCCAGCTGCGCTAATACAGGGGTGAAGGACACCGGGGAGCTGTTTTTT,CASCANTGVKDTGELFF
NA,NA,TRBJ1-1,TRBV7-9,TGTGCCAGCAGCCACCCCTTTGGCACTGAAGCTTTCTTT,CASSHPFGTEAFF
TRBD2,NA,TRBJ2-1,TRBV13,TGTGCCAGCAGCTTAGGCCTTTCTAGCGGGGGAGGCAGTGAGCAGTTCTTC,CASSLGLSSGGGSEQFF
NA,once,TRBJ2-1,TRBV15,TGTGCCACCAGCAGAGTTTATGGGTCCAGCAATGAGCAGTTCTTC,CATSRVYGSSNEQFF
NA,few,TRBJ2-1,TRBV16,TGTGCCAGCAGCCAATCCAGGGGGGGTGAGCAGTTCTTC,CASSQSRGGEQFF
NA,NA,TRBJ2-1,TRBV4-1,TGCGCCAGCAGCCCCAATGCGGGACAGTCCTACAATGAGCAGTTCTTC,CASSPNAGQSYNEQFF
TRBD2,few,TRBJ2-3,TRBV5-5,TGTGCCAGCAGCCTCCTGACTAGCGTGAGCACAGATACGCAGTATTTT,CASSLLTSVSTDTQYF
NA,NA,TRBJ2-3,TRBV20-1,TGCAGTGCTAGAGGGGGTAGCGGAGTCACAGATACGCAGTATTTT,CSARGGSGVTDTQYF
NA,NA,TRBJ2-5,TRBV20-1,TGCAGTGCTAGAGACTCCCGCCGCGACCAGTACTTC,CSARDSRRDQYF
NA,few,TRBJ2-7,TRBV10-3,TGTGCCATCAGTGAGGCGGGGGCTTTGGAGCAGTACTTC,CAISEAGALEQYF
NA,few,TRBJ2-3,TRBV5-5,TGTGCCAGCAACGTCCCGTCAGATACGCAGTATTTT,CASNVPSDTQYF
NA,few,TRBJ1-2,TRBV20-1,TGCAGTGCCGCGACAGTTAACTATGGCTACACCTTC,CSAATVNYGYTF
TRBD2,NA,TRBJ2-7,TRBV20-1,TGCAGTGCTAGAGTGACTAGCGGGAGGGAGGAGCAGTACTTC,CSARVTSGREEQYF
TRBD1,NA,TRBJ1-1,TRBV18,TGTGCCAGCTCACAACAGGGGGGGCCCAGACAAGCTTTCTTT,CASSQQGGPRQAFF
NA,NA,TRBJ2-3,TRBV27,TGTGCCAGCAGTTTTACCAGGGCGGGTGAAGATACGCAGTATTTT,CASSFTRAGEDTQYF
NA,NA,TRBJ2-1,TRBV6-1,TGTGCCGTAGGCTCCTACAATGAGCAGTTCTTC,CAVGSYNEQFF
TRBD1,NA,TRBJ2-7,TRBV5-1,TGCGCCAGCTCCACCACGGACAGGGGGCAAGAGCAGTACTTC,CASSTTDRGQEQYF
NA,NA,TRBJ1-5,TRBV10-3,TGTGCCATGAGTCCTAGCACGAATCAGCCCCAGCATTTT,CAMSPSTNQPQHF
TRBD2,NA,TRBJ2-7,TRBV25-1,TGTGCCAGCACGGGCGGGGGGCCTCGCCGGGAGCAGTACTTC,CASTGGGPRREQYF
TRBD1,few,TRBJ2-7,TRBV10-3,TGTGCCATCAGTGAGCGAGGACAGGGACCCTACGAGCAGTACTTC,CAISERGQGPYEQYF
NA,NA,TRBJ2-5,TRBV6-1,TGTGCCAGCAGTCCCCCCGCCCAAGAGACCCAGTACTTC,CASSPPAQETQYF
NA,few,TRBJ2-5,TRBV29-1,TGCAGCGTTGAAGGGGTAGGGCCCCTGTTTCAAGAGACCCAGTACTTC,CSVEGVGPLFQETQYF